The T cell receptor (beta chain) described here comes from a study of T cell changes during pregnancy in multiple sclerosis. This CDR3 is 15 amino acids long. Germline CDR1 reads MGHRA; CDR2 reads YSYEKL. Trimming stripped 4 bases from V and 2 bases from J, with 13 bases between. Assay used: immunoSEQ multiplex PCR; TCRdb lists only in-frame clones, some missing. The table has around 80,000 clones, 85% to 95% seen once. The chain uses TRBV4-1 and TRBJ2-3; maybe TRBD1 (6 bases). Material: peripheral blood, obtained in the second trimester of pregnancy. This TCR was recovered from a female donor in good health, enrolled as a control in a pregnancy study. CDR3 protein: CASSRGTQNTDTQYF. The CDR3 nucleotides read TGCGCCAGCAGCCGAGGGACACAGAACACAGATACGCAGTATTTT.